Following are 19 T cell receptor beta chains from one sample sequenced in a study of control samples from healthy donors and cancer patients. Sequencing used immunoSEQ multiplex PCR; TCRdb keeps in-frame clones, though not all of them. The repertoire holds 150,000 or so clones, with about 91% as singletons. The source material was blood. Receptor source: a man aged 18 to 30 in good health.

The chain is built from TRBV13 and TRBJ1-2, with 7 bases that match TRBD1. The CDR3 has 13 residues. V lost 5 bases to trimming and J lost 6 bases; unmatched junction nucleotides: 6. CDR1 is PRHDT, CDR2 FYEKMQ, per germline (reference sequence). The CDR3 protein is CASSLQGNNGYTF. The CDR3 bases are TGTGCCAGCAGCCTACAGGGGAACAATGGCTACACCTTC. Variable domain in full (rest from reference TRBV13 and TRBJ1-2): AAGVIQSPRHLIKEKRETATLKCYPIPRHDTVYWYQQGPGQDPQFLISFYEKMQSDKGSIPDRFSAQQFSDYHSELNMSSLELGDSALYFCASSLQGNNGYTFGSGTRLTVV.

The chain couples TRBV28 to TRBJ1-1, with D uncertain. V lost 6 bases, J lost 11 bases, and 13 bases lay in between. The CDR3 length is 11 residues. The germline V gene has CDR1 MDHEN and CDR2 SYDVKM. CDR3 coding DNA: TGTGCCAGCAGCCTTGGAGACTCGGCTTTCTTT. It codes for CASSLGDSAFF.

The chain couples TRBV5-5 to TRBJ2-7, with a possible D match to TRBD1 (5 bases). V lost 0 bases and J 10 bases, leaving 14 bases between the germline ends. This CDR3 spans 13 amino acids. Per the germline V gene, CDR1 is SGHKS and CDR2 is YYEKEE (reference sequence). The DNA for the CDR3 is TGTGCCAGCAGCTTGGGAGCAGGGCACTACCAGTACTTC. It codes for CASSLGAGHYQYF.

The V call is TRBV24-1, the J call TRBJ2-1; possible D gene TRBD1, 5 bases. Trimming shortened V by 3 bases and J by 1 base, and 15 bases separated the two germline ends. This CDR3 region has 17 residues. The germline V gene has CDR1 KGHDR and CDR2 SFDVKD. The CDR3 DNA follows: TGTGCCACCAGTGATCGCGCAAGGGGCGGATCCTACAATGAGCAGTTCTTC. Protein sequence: CATSDRARGGSYNEQFF.

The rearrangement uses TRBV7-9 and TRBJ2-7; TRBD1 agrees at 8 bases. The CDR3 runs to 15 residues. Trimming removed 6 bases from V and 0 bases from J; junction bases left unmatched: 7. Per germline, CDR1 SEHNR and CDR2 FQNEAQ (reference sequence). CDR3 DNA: TGTGCCAGCAGTCGCCGGGACAGGCGCTCCTACGAGCAGTACTTC. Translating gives CASSRRDRRSYEQYF.

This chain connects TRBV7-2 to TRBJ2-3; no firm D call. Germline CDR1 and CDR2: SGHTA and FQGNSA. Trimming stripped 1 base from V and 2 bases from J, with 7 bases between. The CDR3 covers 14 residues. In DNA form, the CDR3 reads TGTGCCAGCAGCTTAGGCAGTCACACAGATACGCAGTATTTT. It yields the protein CASSLGSHTDTQYF. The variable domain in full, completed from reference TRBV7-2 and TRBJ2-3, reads GAGVSQSPSNKVTEKGKDVELRCDPISGHTALYWYRQSLGQGLEFLIYFQGNSAPDKSGLPSDRFSAERTGGSVSTLTIQRTQQEDSAVYLCASSLGSHTDTQYFGPGTRLTVL.

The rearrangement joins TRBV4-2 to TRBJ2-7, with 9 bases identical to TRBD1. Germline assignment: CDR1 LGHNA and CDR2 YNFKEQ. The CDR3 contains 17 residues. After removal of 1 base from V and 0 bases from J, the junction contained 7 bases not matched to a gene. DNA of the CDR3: TGTGCCAGCAGCCAAGTTGCCGGGACAGGGACCTCCTACGAGCAGTACTTC. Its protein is CASSQVAGTGTSYEQYF.

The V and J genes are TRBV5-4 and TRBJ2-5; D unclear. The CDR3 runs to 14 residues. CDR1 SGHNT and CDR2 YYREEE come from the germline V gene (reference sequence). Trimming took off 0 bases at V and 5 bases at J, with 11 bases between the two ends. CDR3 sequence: CASSLARKHETQYF. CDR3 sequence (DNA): TGTGCCAGCAGCTTGGCCCGAAAACATGAGACCCAGTACTTC.

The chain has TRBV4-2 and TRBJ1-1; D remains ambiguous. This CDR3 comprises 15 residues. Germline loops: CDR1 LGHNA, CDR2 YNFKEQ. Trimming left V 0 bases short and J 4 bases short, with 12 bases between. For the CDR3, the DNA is TGTGCCAGCAGCCAAGATCAAGGGCAAATCACTGAAGCTTTCTTT. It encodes CASSQDQGQITEAFF.

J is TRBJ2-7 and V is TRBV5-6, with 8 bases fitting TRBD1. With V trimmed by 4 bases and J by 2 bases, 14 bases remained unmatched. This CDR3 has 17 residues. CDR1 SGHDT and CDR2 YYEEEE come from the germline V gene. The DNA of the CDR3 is TGTGCCAGCAGCCGAAGAACGGACAGGGTCGGGGCCTACGAGCAGTACTTC. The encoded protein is CASSRRTDRVGAYEQYF.

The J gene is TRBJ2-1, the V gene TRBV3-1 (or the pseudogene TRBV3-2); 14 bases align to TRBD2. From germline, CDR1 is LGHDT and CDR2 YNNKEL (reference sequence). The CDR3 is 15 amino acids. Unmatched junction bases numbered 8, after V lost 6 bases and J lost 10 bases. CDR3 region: CASSVGLAGVYEQFF. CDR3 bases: TGTGCCAGCAGTGTGGGACTAGCGGGGGTATACGAGCAGTTCTTC.

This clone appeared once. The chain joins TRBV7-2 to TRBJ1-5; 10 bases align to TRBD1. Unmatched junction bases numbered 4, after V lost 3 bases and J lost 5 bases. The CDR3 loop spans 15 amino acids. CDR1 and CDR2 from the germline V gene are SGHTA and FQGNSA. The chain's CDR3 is CASSLGTGVYQPQHF. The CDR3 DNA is TGTGCCAGCAGCTTGGGGACAGGGGTTTATCAGCCCCAGCATTTT.

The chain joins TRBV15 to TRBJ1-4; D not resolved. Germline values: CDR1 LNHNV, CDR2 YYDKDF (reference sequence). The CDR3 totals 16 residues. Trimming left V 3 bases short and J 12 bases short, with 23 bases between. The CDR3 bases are TGTGCCACCAGCAGTACCCCCCGAGCCATGGCGCGGGAACTGTTTTTT. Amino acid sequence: CATSSTPRAMARELFF. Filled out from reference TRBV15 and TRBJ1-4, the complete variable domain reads DAMVIQNPRYQVTQFGKPVTLSCSQTLNHNVMYWYQQKSSQAPKLLFHYYDKDFNNEADTPDNFQSRRPNTSFCFLDIRSPGLGDTAMYLCATSSTPRAMARELFFGSGTQLSVL.

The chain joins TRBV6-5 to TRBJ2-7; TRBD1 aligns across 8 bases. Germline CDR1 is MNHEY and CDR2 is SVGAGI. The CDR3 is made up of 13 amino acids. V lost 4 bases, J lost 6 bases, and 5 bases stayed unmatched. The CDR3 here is CASSSADRGEQYF. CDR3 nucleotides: TGTGCCAGCAGTTCCGCCGACAGGGGCGAGCAGTACTTC.

CDR3 residues: CASSHHNSPLHF. In DNA form, the CDR3 reads TGCGCCAGCAGCCATCACAATTCACCCCTCCACTTT. V gene TRBV4-3 combines with J gene TRBJ1-6; no clear D. The length of the CDR3 is 12 residues. Trimming shortened V by 3 bases and J by 7 bases, and 4 bases separated the two germline ends. CDR1 LGHNA and CDR2 YSLEER come from the germline V gene.

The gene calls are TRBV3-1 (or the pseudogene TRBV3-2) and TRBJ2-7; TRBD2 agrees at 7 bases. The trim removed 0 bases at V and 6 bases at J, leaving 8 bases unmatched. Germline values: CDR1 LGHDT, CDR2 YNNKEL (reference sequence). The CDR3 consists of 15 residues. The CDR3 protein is CASSQDFFSGGEQYF. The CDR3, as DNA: TGTGCCAGCAGCCAAGATTTTTTTTCGGGGGGCGAGCAGTACTTC.

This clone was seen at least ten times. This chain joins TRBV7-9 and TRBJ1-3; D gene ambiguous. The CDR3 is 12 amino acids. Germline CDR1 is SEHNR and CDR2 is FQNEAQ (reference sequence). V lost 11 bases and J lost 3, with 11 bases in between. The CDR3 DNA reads TGTGCCGGCTGGGAAAGTGGAAACACCATATATTTT. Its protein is CAGWESGNTIYF.

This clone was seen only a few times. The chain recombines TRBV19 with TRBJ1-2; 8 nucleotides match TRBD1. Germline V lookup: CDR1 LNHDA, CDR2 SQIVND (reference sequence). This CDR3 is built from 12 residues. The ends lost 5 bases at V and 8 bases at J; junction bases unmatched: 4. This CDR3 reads CASSARDRGYTF. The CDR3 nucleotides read TGTGCCAGTAGTGCCAGGGACAGGGGCTACACCTTC.

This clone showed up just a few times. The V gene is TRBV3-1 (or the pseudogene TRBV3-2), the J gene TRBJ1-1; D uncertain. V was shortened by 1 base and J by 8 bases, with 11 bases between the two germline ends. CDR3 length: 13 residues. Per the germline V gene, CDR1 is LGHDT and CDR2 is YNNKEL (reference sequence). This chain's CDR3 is CASSQARGSEAFF. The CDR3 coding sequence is TGTGCCAGCAGCCAAGCCCGTGGCAGCGAAGCTTTCTTT.